This T cell receptor beta chain was retrieved from a study of blood T cell repertoires in COVID-19. The wider study: Acute and convalescent COVID-19 samples came from the United States, Italy and Spain. PBMCs, B-cell-depleted T cells, or T cells were the source of the cDNA or gDNA that made up the material.

In the original analysis: Reference gene primer amplification gave nucleated cell count estimates. Clones were sequenced by immunoSEQ multiplex PCR, and TCRdb holds only the in-frame ones, with some missing. V, J and clone size derive from that table, while D and trimming were established from the DNA sequence. The table shows 100,000 to 150,000 clones, with roughly 69% occurring only once. The receptor was isolated from a woman between 70 and 85 years old with acute or convalescent COVID-19. What was sequenced was peripheral blood.

CDR3 sequence reads: CASSPDRGLSYEQYF. The CDR3 DNA is TGTGCCAGTAGTCCGGACAGGGGGCTTTCCTACGAGCAGTACTTC. This chain connects TRBV19 to TRBJ2-7, with 11 bases matching TRBD1. Germline V gene lookup returns CDR1 LNHDA and CDR2 SQIVND (reference sequence). The ends lost 5 bases at V and 1 base at J; junction bases unmatched: 4. The CDR3 is 15 residues long.